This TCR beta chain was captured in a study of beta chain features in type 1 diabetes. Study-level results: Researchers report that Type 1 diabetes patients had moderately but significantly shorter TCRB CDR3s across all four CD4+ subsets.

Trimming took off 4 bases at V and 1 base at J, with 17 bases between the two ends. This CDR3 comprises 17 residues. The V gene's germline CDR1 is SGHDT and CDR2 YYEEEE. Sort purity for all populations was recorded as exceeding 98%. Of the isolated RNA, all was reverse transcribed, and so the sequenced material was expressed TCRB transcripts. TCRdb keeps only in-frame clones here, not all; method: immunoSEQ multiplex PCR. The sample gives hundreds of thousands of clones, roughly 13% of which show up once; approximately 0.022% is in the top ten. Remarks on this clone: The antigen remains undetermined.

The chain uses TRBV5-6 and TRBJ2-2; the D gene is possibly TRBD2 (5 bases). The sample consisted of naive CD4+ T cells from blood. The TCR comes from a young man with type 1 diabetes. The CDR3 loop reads CASSRVRAEGNTGELFF. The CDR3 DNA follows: TGTGCCAGCAGCCGGGTGAGGGCAGAGGGGAACACCGGGGAGCTGTTTTTT. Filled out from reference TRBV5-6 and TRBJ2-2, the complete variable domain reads DAGVTQSPTHLIKTRGQQVTLRCSPKSGHDTVSWYQQALGQGPQFIFQYYEEEERQRGNFPDRFSGHQFPNYSSELNVNALLLGDSALYLCASSRVRAEGNTGELFFGEGSRLTVL.